Given below is one T cell receptor beta chain in context. Trimming removed 6 bases from V and 3 bases from J; junction bases left unmatched: 7. The CDR3 contains 14 residues. Per the germline V gene, CDR1 is SGHVS and CDR2 is FQNEAQ. This entry is derived from a study of tumour-infiltrating T cells in Burkitt lymphoma. Looking at the study overall: Productive clonality predicted overall and progression-free survival.

Profiling relied on immunoSEQ multiplex PCR, and the TCRdb table lists in-frame clones only, not all of them. The table includes about 7,800 clones, more than 65% detected once. The chain joins TRBV7-8 to TRBJ1-1; 7 nucleotides match TRBD1. The sequencing input was tumor tissue. The clonotype comes from a human donor with diffuse large B-cell lymphoma. The CDR3 loop is CASRLQGRDTEAFF. The CDR3 bases are TGTGCCAGCAGGTTACAGGGGAGAGACACTGAAGCTTTCTTT. Together with reference TRBV7-8 and TRBJ1-1, the CDR3 gives the full variable domain: GAGVSQSPRYKVAKRGQDVALRCDPISGHVSLFWYQQALGQGPEFLTYFQNEAQLDKSGLPSDRFFAERPEGSVSTLKIQRTQQEDSAVYLCASRLQGRDTEAFFGQGTRLTVV.